A selection of T cell receptor beta chains follows, all from one sample in a study of T cell responses to AZD1222 COVID-19 vaccine. TCRdb keeps only in-frame clones here, not all; method: immunoSEQ multiplex PCR. This sample has some 120,000 clones, with roughly nine tenths found just once. The material was peripheral blood, obtained 28 days after the second AZD1222 dose. Receptor source: an adult who received the AZD1222 COVID-19 vaccine. CDR3s include the opening cysteine and the closing phenylalanine or tryptophan. The D gene is left open where the match is weak. Only some rows state a clone size, as once, few, many or a class for expanded clones.

j_call v_call clone_size d_call cdr3_nt cdr3_aa
TRBJ2-3 TRBV7-7 . TRBD2 TGTGCTAGCAGTTTGGGGACTAGCGGTGTCACAGATACGCAGTATTTT CASSLGTSGVTDTQYF
TRBJ2-7 TRBV30 . . TGTGCCTGGAGTCCCCTGAGTGGTCTCTCCTACGAGCAGTACTTC CAWSPLSGLSYEQYF
TRBJ2-7 TRBV6-1 . TRBD2 TGTGCCAGCAGTGAGATGGTGGCGGGAGGGCCCGAGCAGTACTTC CASSEMVAGGPEQYF
TRBJ1-2 TRBV10-2 . TRBD1 TGCGCCAGCAGTGACCCTGGGGACAGGGGCTACACCTTC CASSDPGDRGYTF
TRBJ2-7 TRBV29-1 . . TGCAGCGTTGAAGATCTAGCAGGCGGCGAGCAGTACTTC CSVEDLAGGEQYF
TRBJ2-6 TRBV7-6 . TRBD1 TGTGCCAGCAGCATCAGACAGGGGTACGGTGGGGCCAACGTCCTGACTTTC CASSIRQGYGGANVLTF
TRBJ1-5 TRBV18 . . TGTGCCAGCTCACCCCAGGGGCAGGGCAATCAGCCCCAGCATTTT CASSPQGQGNQPQHF
TRBJ2-7 TRBV21-1 . . TGTGCCAGCAGCTCACCCGGGACAGGGGTCCCCTACGAGCAGTACTTC CASSSPGTGVPYEQYF
TRBJ1-5 TRBV4-3 . . TGCGCCAGCAGCCAAGATCTTGATAGCAATCAGCCCCAGCATTTT CASSQDLDSNQPQHF
TRBJ1-6 TRBV7-8 . TRBD1 TGTGCCAGCAGCCTACAGGGGGCTAATTCACCCCTCCACTTT CASSLQGANSPLHF
TRBJ1-2 TRBV6-4 . TRBD1 TGTGCCAGCAGTGACTCCGGGCTGGACAGGGTCTATGGCTACACCTTC CASSDSGLDRVYGYTF
TRBJ2-3 TRBV7-9 . . TGTGCCAGCAGCCCCATGAATGAGGAGAGCACAGATACGCAGTATTTT CASSPMNEESTDTQYF
TRBJ2-2 TRBV7-3 . TRBD2 TGTGCCAGCAGCTCAGCTAGCGGGGCCGGGGAGCTGTTTTTT CASSSASGAGELFF
TRBJ1-2 TRBV30 . . TGTGCCTTCGGGGGGGGCTATGGCTACACCTTC CAFGGGYGYTF
TRBJ1-1 TRBV7-8 few . TGTGCCAGCAGCTTAGGGGGGGGAGTCGGCACTGAAGCTTTCTTT CASSLGGGVGTEAFF
TRBJ2-7 TRBV30 . . TGTGCCTGGTCCTGGGACTCCTACGAGCAGTACTTC CAWSWDSYEQYF
TRBJ1-5 TRBV12-5 few TRBD1 TGTGCTAGTGGCCCCAGCGGACAGGGACGCAATCAGCCCCAGCATTTT CASGPSGQGRNQPQHF